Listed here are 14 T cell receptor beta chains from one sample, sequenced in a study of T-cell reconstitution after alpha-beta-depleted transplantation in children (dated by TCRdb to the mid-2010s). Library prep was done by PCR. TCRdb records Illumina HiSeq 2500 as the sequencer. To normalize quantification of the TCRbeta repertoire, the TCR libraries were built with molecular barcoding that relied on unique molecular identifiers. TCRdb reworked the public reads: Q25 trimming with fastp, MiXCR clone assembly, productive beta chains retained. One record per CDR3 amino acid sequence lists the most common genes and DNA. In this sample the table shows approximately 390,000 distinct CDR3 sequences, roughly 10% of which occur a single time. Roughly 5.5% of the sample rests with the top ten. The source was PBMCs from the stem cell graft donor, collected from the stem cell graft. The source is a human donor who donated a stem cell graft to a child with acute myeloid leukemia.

The CDR3 loop reads CASSLGRISNPYANYGYTF. In nucleotides, the CDR3 is TGTGCCAGCAGCTTGGGTCGGATCTCGAACCCGTATGCTAACTATGGCTACACCTTC. The chain carries TRBV5-4 and TRBJ1-2; D is undetermined. This CDR3 is built from 19 residues. Looked up from germline, CDR1 is SGHNT and CDR2 is YYREEE (reference sequence). V lost 0 bases and J 0 bases, leaving 21 bases between the germline ends.

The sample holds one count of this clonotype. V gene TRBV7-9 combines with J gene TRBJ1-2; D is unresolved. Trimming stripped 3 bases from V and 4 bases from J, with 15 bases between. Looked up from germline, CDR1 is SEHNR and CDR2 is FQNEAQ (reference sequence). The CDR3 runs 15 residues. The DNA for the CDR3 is TGTGCCAGCAGCTTGCCACCGGAAGAGCTCTATGGCTACACCTTC. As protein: CASSLPPEELYGYTF.

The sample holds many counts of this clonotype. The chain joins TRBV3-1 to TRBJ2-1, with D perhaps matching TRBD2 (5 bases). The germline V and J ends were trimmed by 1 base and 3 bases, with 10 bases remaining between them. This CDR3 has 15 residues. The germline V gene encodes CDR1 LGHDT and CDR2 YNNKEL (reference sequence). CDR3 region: CASSQGEFDYNEQFF. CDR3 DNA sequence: TGTGCCAGCAGCCAAGGGGAGTTTGACTACAATGAGCAGTTCTTC.

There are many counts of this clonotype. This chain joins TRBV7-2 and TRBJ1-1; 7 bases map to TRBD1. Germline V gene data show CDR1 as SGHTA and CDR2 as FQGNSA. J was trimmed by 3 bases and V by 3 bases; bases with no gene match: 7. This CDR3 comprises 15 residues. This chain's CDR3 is CASSFLGGGYTEAFF. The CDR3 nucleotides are TGTGCCAGCAGCTTCCTAGGGGGCGGGTACACTGAAGCTTTCTTT. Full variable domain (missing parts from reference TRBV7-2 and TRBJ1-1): GAGVSQSPSNKVTEKGKDVELRCDPISGHTALYWYRQSLGQGLEFLIYFQGNSAPDKSGLPSDRFSAERTGGSVSTLTIQRTQQEDSAVYLCASSFLGGGYTEAFFGQGTRLTVV.

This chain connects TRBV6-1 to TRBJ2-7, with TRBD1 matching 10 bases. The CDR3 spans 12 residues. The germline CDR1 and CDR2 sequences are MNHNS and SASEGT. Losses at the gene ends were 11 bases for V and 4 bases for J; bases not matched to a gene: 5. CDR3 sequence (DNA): TGTGCCGCGAGACAGGGGGCTTACGAGCAGTACGTC. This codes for CAARQGAYEQYV.

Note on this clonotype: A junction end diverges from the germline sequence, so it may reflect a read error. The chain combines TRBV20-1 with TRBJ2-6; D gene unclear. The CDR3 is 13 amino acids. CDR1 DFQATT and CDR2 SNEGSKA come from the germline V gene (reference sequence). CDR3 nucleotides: TGCATTGCTCCATCCCCTGGGGCCAACGTCCTGACTTTC. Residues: CIAPSPGANVLTF.

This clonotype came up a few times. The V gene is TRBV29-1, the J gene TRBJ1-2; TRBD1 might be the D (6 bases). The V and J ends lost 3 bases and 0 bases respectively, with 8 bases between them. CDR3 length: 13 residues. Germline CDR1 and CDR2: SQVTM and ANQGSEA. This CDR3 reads CSVDGTTNYGYTF. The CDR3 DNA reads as TGCAGCGTTGATGGGACAACTAACTATGGCTACACCTTC.

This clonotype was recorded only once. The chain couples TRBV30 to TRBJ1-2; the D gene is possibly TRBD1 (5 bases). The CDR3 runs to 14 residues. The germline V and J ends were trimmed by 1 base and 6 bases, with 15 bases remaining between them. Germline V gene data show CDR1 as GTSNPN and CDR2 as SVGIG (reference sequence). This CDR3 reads CAWSANEGRHGYTF. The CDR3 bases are TGTGCCTGGAGTGCCAATGAGGGACGGCATGGCTACACCTTC. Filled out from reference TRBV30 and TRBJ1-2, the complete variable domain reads SQTIHQWPATLVQPVGSPLSLECTVEGTSNPNLYWYRQAAGRGLQLLFYSVGIGQISSEVPQNLSASRPQDRQFILSSKKLLLSDSGFYLCAWSANEGRHGYTFGSGTRLTVV.

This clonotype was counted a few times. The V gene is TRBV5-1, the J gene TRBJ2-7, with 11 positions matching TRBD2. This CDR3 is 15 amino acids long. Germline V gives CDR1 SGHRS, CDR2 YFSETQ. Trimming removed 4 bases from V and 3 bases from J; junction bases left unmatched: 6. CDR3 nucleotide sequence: TGCGCCAGCAGCACGGGACTAGCGGCACTCTACGAGCAGTACTTC. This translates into CASSTGLAALYEQYF.

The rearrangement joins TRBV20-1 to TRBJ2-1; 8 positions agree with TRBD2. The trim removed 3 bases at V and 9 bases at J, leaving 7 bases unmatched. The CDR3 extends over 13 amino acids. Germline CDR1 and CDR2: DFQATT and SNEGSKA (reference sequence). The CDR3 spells CSASPNRGGEQFF. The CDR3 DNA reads TGCAGTGCTAGCCCCAATCGGGGGGGTGAGCAGTTCTTC.

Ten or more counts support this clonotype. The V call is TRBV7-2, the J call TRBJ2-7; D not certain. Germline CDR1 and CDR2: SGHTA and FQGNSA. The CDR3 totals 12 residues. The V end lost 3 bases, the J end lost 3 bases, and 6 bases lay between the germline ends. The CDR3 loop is CASSLLGYEQYV. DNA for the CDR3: TGTGCCAGCAGCTTGCTTGGCTACGAGCAGTACGTC.

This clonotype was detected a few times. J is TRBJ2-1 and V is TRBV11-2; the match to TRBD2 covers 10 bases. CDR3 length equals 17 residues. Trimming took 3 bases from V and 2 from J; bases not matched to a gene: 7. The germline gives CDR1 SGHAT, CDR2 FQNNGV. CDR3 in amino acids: CASSFVVAGGTYNEQFF. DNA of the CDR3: TGTGCCAGCAGCTTTGTAGTAGCGGGAGGAACCTACAATGAGCAGTTCTTC. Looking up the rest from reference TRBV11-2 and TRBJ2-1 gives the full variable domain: EAGVAQSPRYKIIEKRQSVAFWCNPISGHATLYWYQQILGQGPKLLIQFQNNGVVDDSQLPKDRFSAERLKGVDSTLKIQPAKLEDSAVYLCASSFVVAGGTYNEQFFGPGTRLTVL.

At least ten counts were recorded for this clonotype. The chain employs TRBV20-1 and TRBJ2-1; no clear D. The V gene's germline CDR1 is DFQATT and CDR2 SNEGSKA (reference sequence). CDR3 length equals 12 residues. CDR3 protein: CRVVKDYNEQFF. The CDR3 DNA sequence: TGCAGAGTGGTGAAAGACTACAATGAGCAGTTCTTC.

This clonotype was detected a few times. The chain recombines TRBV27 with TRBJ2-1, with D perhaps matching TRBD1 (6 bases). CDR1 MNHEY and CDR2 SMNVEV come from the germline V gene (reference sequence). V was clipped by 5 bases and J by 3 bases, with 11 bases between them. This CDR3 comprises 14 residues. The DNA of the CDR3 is TGTGCCAGCAGTGGCCAGACAGGCTACAATGAGCAGTTCTTC. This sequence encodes CASSGQTGYNEQFF.